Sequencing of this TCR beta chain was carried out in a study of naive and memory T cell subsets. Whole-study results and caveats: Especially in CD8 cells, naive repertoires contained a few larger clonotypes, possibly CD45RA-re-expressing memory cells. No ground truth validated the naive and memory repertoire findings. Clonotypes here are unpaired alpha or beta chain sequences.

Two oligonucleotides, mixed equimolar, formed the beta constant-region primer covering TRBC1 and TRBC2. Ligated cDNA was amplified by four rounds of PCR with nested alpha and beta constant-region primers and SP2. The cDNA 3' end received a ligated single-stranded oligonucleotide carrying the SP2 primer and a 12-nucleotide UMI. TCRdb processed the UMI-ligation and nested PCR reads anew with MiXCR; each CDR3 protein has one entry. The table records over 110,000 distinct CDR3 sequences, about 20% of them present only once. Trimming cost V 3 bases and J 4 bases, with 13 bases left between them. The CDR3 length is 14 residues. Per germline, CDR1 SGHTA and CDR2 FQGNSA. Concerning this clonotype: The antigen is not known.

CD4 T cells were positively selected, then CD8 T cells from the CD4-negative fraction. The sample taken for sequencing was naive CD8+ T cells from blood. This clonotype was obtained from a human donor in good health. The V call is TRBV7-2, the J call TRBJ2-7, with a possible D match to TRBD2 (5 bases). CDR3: CASSFGGLGYEQYF. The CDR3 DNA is TGTGCCAGCAGCTTCGGCGGGCTTGGGTACGAGCAGTACTTC.